The entry below gives a single T cell receptor (beta chain) sequence along with its context. What it binds is not known. This CDR3 contains 14 residues. Germline values: CDR1 SGHTA, CDR2 FQGNSA. The V and J ends lost 5 bases and 0 bases respectively, with 11 bases between them. Library preparation tagged each individual cDNA molecule with a unique molecular identifier. Each CDR3 protein gets one entry after TCRdb re-called the RACE reads with MiXCR. The sample holds 95,000 to 150,000 distinct CDR3 sequences, about 10% seen once. The sample's time point: patch test 3, about 24 weeks after DPC sensitization. Sample treatment: therapeutic diphenylcyclopropenone sensitization with weekly scalp DPC. This sample is part of a study of human T cells and chemical hapten exposure. Study conclusions and caveats: The immune response of these alopecia patients might not match healthy individuals'.

V gene TRBV7-2 combines with J gene TRBJ2-7; possible D gene TRBD1, 6 bases. This TCR was sampled from a woman aged 45-60 years with alopecia areata. Some clones in this sample may be carry-over from other donors' samples. Sample: whole blood, taken in connection with sensitization to the hapten diphenylcyclopropenone (DPC). DNA for the CDR3: TGTGCCAGCAGCCAGGGACACGGCTCCTACGAGCAGTACTTC. Its translation: CASSQGHGSYEQYF.